This T cell receptor (beta chain) came from a study of cytomegalovirus exposure and HLA in healthy donors. Study-level information: It was reported in a later analysis that the 100 to 150 validation repertoires used the same platform as the 666 first-cohort repertoires.

Worth noting for this clone: The antigen remains undetermined.

Germline lookup yields CDR1 SGHTA and CDR2 FQGNSA. The CDR3 is 15 residues long. The ends lost 1 base at V and 6 bases at J; junction bases unmatched: 3. Study conclusions and caveats: There were some 150 TCR beta chains listed as cytomegalovirus-associated. Published work reported that the classifier diagnosed cytomegalovirus status with high specificity and sensitivity. The tendency of first-cohort TCR clusters to co-occur in the roughly 130 validation repertoires was the finding of a later analysis.

Only in-frame clones appear in the TCRdb table, and some are missing; sequencing was by immunoSEQ multiplex PCR. The sample contains 260,000 or so clones, more than 75% of which appear only once. The chain recombines TRBV7-2 with TRBJ2-4; 10 nucleotides line up with TRBD1. This TCR was sampled from a woman aged 18 to 35 in good health and CMV-seronegative. Sequenced sample: PBMCs. The CDR3 nucleotides read TGTGCCAGCAGCTTAGAGGGACAGGGGCTAAACATTCAGTACTTC. Its protein product is CASSLEGQGLNIQYF.